Detailed here is one T cell receptor beta chain. This CDR3 is also generated by other DNA sequences in the sample. Assay: immunoSEQ multiplex PCR; the TCRdb copy retains only in-frame clones and omits some. The sample records 2 million to 2.5 million clones, around 95% being singletons. The CDR3 is 14 amino acids. V was pared by 0 bases and J by 0 bases, with 2 bases between. Germline V gene lookup returns CDR1 MNHEY and CDR2 SVGAGI. The sample is drawn from a study of shared clonotypes between healthy human individuals. The chain recombines TRBV6-5 with TRBJ2-2; D is undetermined. This receptor was identified in a young man in good health. The sample comprised naive CD4+ T cells sorted from blood. Subset here: CD45RA+ positively selected. CDR3 amino acids: CASSYSSNTGELFF. The CDR3, as DNA: TGTGCCAGCAGTTACTCTTCGAACACCGGGGAGCTGTTTTTT.